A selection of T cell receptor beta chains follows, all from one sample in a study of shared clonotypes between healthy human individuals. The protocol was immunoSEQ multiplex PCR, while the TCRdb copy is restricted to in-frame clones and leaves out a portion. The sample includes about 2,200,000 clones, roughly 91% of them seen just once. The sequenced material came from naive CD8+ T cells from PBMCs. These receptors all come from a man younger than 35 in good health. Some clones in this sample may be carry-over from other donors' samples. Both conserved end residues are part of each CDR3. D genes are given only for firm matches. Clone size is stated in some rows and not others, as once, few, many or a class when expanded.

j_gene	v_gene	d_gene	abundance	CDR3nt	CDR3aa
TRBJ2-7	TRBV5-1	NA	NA	TGCGCCAGCAGCTTGGAACGTAGCTCCTACGAGCAGTACTTC	CASSLERSSYEQYF
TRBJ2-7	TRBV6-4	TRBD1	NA	TGTGCCAGCAGTGAAAAAGGGGGCGCCCCCTCCTACGAGCAGTACTTC	CASSEKGGAPSYEQYF
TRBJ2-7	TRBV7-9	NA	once	TGTGCCAGCAGCCCTGGCTACGAGCAGTACTTC	CASSPGYEQYF
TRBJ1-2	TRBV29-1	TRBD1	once	TGCAGCGTTCCCAAGGGGGCGTATGGCTACACCTTC	CSVPKGAYGYTF
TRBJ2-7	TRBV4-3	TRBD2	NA	TGCGCCAGCAGCCAAGAGACCAGCGGGATCATTGCCTACGAGCAGTACTTC	CASSQETSGIIAYEQYF
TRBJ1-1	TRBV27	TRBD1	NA	TGTGCCAGCAGCCCAGGGGGGGCCTGGACTGAAGCTTTCTTT	CASSPGGAWTEAFF
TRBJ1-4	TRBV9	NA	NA	TGTGCCAGCAGCCAATACGGGGGGGCGATTAATGAAAAACTGTTTTTT	CASSQYGGAINEKLFF
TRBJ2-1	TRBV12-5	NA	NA	TGTGCTAGTGGTTTGGGTTTGTACAATGAGCAGTTCTTC	CASGLGLYNEQFF
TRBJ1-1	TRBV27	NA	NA	TGTGCCAGCAGTTTAAGAGGACAGAACACTGAAGCTTTCTTT	CASSLRGQNTEAFF
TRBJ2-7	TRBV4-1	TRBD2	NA	TGCGCCAGCAGCCCCGGGACTAGCGGGACCCGACCCGCCTACGAGCAGTACTTC	CASSPGTSGTRPAYEQYF
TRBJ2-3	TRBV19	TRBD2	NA	TGTGCCAGTAGTATGTATCTACGCGGGAGCCCCAAAGATACGCAGTATTTT	CASSMYLRGSPKDTQYF
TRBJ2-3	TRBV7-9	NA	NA	TGTGCCAGCAGCTTCCACCCGGCAGATACGCAGTATTTT	CASSFHPADTQYF
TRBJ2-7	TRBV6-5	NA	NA	TGTGCCAGCAGTCCGGGGTTTAACTACGAGCAGTACTTC	CASSPGFNYEQYF
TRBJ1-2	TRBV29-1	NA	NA	TGCAGCGTTGTGGGCGGCTTTTCATATGGCTACACCTTC	CSVVGGFSYGYTF
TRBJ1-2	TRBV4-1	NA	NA	TGCGCCAGCAGCCCCCGAAGGGAGGGCTTCGGCACCTTC	CASSPRREGFGTF
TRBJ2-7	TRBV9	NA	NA	TGTGCCAGCAGCGTAAGTTATAACGGTTACTACGAGCAGTACTTC	CASSVSYNGYYEQYF
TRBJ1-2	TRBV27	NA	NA	TGTGCCAGCTATGGGCGGGGGGCCTCGGACTATGGCTACACCTTC	CASYGRGASDYGYTF
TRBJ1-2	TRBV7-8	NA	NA	TGTGCCAGCAGCTTAGTCGGGACGCCCTATGGCTACACCTTC	CASSLVGTPYGYTF
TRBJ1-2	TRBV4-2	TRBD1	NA	TGTGCCAGCAGCCAAGTAGTGGGACAGGGGTTGGGCTATGGCTACACCTTC	CASSQVVGQGLGYGYTF
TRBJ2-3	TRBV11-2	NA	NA	TGTGCCAGCAGCCTCTACCGGACGAGGAGCACAGATACGCAGTATTTT	CASSLYRTRSTDTQYF
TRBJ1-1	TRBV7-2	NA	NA	TGTGCCAGCAGCCAAGGACGGACGGACACTGAAGCTTTCTTT	CASSQGRTDTEAFF
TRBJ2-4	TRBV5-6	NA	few	TGTGCCAGCAGCTTGAGTCCCTTAGCCAAAAACATTCAGTACTTC	CASSLSPLAKNIQYF
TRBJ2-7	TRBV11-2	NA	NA	TGTGCCAGCAGCGTAACGACCTCCTACGAGCAGTACTTC	CASSVTTSYEQYF
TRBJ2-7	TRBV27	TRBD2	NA	TGTGCCAGTGGTTCCGTAGCGGGGTGGGGCTACGAGCAGTACTTC	CASGSVAGWGYEQYF
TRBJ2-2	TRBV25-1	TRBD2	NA	TGTGCCAGCCCGCTACTGACTAGCGGGAGGCCGAACACCGGGGAGCTGTTTTTT	CASPLLTSGRPNTGELFF
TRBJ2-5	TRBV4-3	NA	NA	TGCGCCAGCAGCCAAGAGGGGGGACCCCCAGAGACCCAGTACTTC	CASSQEGGPPETQYF
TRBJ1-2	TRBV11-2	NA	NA	TGTGCCAGCAGCTTAGAGGGTAATGGCTACACCTTC	CASSLEGNGYTF
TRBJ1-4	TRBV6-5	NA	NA	TGTGCCAGCAGTCCCTCGGCAACTAATGAAAAACTGTTTTTT	CASSPSATNEKLFF
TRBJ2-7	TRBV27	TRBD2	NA	TGTGCCAGCAGTTTACTCCCGGGCGGTAGCGGGAGGGCCCGAGAGCAGTACTTC	CASSLLPGGSGRAREQYF
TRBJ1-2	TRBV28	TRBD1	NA	TGTGCCAGCAGTCTAGACAGGGGTAGCTATGGCTACACCTTC	CASSLDRGSYGYTF